This T cell receptor (beta chain) was recovered during a study of blood T cell repertoires in COVID-19. Across the whole study: COVID-19 samples, acute and convalescent, were from the United States, Italy and Spain. Sources were T cells, B-cell-depleted T cells, or PBMCs; the material itself was cDNA or gDNA.

Germline lookup yields CDR1 SGHTA and CDR2 FQGTGA. The J segment lost 5 bases and the V segment lost 2 bases, leaving 5 bases of the junction unmatched. CDR3 size: 15 residues. The authors' processing: How many nucleated cells were present was estimated from reference gene primer amplification. The data were produced by immunoSEQ multiplex PCR, yet TCRdb's version contains in-frame clones alone and is incomplete. V and J calls and clone size are as listed in that table; D and trimming were resolved from the DNA. The repertoire holds 150,000 to 200,000 clones, approximately 79% seen once, with around a sixth in the top ten.

The TCR sequence derives from a man in his sixties with active or convalescent COVID-19. Sequenced: peripheral blood. The genes are TRBV7-3 and TRBJ2-3, with 9 bases aligning to TRBD1. CDR3 nucleotide sequence: TGTGCCAGCAGCTTACGGACAGGGGCGGGAGATACGCAGTATTTT. Translated, it gives CASSLRTGAGDTQYF.